Listed here are 9 T cell receptor beta chains from one sample, sequenced in a study of blood T cell repertoires in COVID-19. The assay was immunoSEQ multiplex PCR, and TCRdb's table has in-frame clones only and misses some. The sample yields 250,000 or so clones, about 88% seen once. The sample was PBMCs or T cells enriched from blood (not recorded which). The receptors come from a woman aged 45-65 years who had been exposed to COVID-19.

The genes are TRBV12-3 or TRBV12-4 and TRBJ1-1; 7 positions agree with TRBD1. After removal of 6 bases from V and 9 bases from J, the junction contained 7 bases not matched to a gene. This CDR3 is built from 12 residues. The CDR3 reads CASSLSRGKAFF. CDR3 DNA: TGTGCCAGCAGCCTGTCCAGGGGGAAAGCTTTCTTT.

The sample holds a few counts of this clone. The V call is TRBV10-3, the J call TRBJ2-2; perhaps TRBD1 as D (5 bases). The germline gives CDR1 ENHRY, CDR2 SYGVKD. V gave up 11 bases and J gave up 2 bases, with 12 bases separating them. The CDR3 consists of 13 residues. CDR3 nucleotide sequence: TGTGCCTCCCGGACAATAAACACCGGGGAGCTGTTTTTT. This encodes CASRTINTGELFF.

V gene TRBV13 combines with J gene TRBJ1-5, with D hard to call. Between the trimmed V and J ends, which lost 8 bases and 9 bases, there was a span of 14 bases. Germline values: CDR1 PRHDT, CDR2 FYEKMQ (reference sequence). The length of the CDR3 is 12 residues. The CDR3 spells CASGLRYGPQHF. The CDR3 nucleotides read TGTGCCAGCGGACTGAGGTATGGGCCCCAGCATTTT.

The CDR3 sequence: CASSFPDSPLHF. The CDR3 DNA follows: TGTGCCAGCAGTTTCCCCGATTCACCCCTCCACTTT. This chain uses TRBV27 with TRBJ1-6, with D unresolved. The CDR3 is made up of 12 amino acids. Deletions cut 3 bases from V and 8 bases from J, with 5 bases between. The V gene's germline CDR1 is MNHEY and CDR2 SMNVEV (reference sequence).

The chain has TRBV15 and TRBJ1-2; 7 bases are shared with TRBD1. Trimming at V came to 5 bases and at J to 5 bases, leaving 8 bases not matched to a gene. This CDR3 contains 14 residues. Per the germline V gene, CDR1 is LNHNV and CDR2 is YYDKDF (reference sequence). The CDR3 DNA sequence: TGTGCCACCAGCCCTGGGGGACAGCTTTATGGCTACACCTTC. It codes for CATSPGGQLYGYTF.

The chain uses TRBV25-1 and TRBJ1-1; D is unclear. Between the trimmed V and J ends, which lost 8 bases and 0 bases, there was a span of 7 bases. The germline V gene has CDR1 MGHDK and CDR2 SYGVNS. The CDR3 consists of 12 residues. The CDR3 DNA reads as TGTGCCAGCGCCGGGATGAACACTGAAGCTTTCTTT. This sequence encodes CASAGMNTEAFF.

The chain joins TRBV6-5 to TRBJ1-2; the match to TRBD1 covers 9 bases. Germline-derived CDR1 and CDR2 are MNHEY and SVGAGI. V gave up 2 bases and J gave up 3 bases; unmatched junction bases: 4. The CDR3 loop spans 15 amino acids. The CDR3 here is CASSYKTGGDYGYTF. The CDR3 coding sequence is TGTGCCAGCAGTTACAAAACAGGGGGCGACTATGGCTACACCTTC.

This clone was counted a few times. The sample holds other DNA sequences that translate to the same CDR3. The chain uses TRBV4-2 and TRBJ1-2, with 7 positions matching TRBD1. This CDR3 contains 15 residues. V trimming: 0 bases; J trimming: 5 bases; junction bases outside the gene matches: 6. CDR1 is LGHNA and CDR2 is YNFKEQ in the germline V gene. CDR3 loop: CASSQENRGEYGYTF. In DNA form, the CDR3 reads TGTGCCAGCAGCCAAGAGAACAGGGGCGAGTATGGCTACACCTTC.

The V call is TRBV5-1, the J call TRBJ2-7; 7 nucleotides agree with TRBD1. The CDR3 consists of 15 residues. Per the germline V gene, CDR1 is SGHRS and CDR2 is YFSETQ. V was pared by 0 bases and J by 7 bases, with 10 bases of the junction left unmatched. The CDR3 nucleotides read TGCGCCAGCAGCTTGGAGGCGAGGACAGGCAGGGAGCAGTACTTC. This sequence encodes CASSLEARTGREQYF.